The clone carrying this T cell receptor beta chain has more than one count but fewer than ten. Its antigen is not identified. This entry comes from a study of cytomegalovirus exposure and HLA in healthy donors. Findings and caveats of the study: A later analysis linked a missense DCLRE1C variant to TCR beta V- and J-gene trimming. Exclusion as indistinguishable affected some V segments, including TRBV6-2 and TRBV6-3. A classifier reportedly called cytomegalovirus status with high sensitivity and specificity.

The PCR used 60 Vbeta and 13 Jbeta primers. The method was immunoSEQ multiplex PCR; TCRdb's version includes in-frame clones alone and lacks a portion of them. The sample includes some 110,000 clones, around 75% seen only once; the top ten take roughly 0.9%. Germline V lookup: CDR1 SGHDT, CDR2 YYEEEE. The V segment lost 3 bases and the J segment 3 bases; nucleotides outside the gene matches: 3. This CDR3 comprises 15 residues. The TCR was taken from a woman between 25 and 40 years old in good health and CMV-seronegative. Sequencing was performed on PBMCs. This chain joins TRBV5-6 and TRBJ2-3, with 11 bases lining up with TRBD2. CDR3 sequence (DNA): TGTGCCAGCAGCTCCACTAGCGGGAGTACAGATACGCAGTATTTT. Encoded protein: CASSSTSGSTDTQYF. The entire variable domain, with the rest obtained from reference TRBV5-6 and TRBJ2-3, is as follows: DAGVTQSPTHLIKTRGQQVTLRCSPKSGHDTVSWYQQALGQGPQFIFQYYEEEERQRGNFPDRFSGHQFPNYSSELNVNALLLGDSALYLCASSSTSGSTDTQYFGPGTRLTVL.